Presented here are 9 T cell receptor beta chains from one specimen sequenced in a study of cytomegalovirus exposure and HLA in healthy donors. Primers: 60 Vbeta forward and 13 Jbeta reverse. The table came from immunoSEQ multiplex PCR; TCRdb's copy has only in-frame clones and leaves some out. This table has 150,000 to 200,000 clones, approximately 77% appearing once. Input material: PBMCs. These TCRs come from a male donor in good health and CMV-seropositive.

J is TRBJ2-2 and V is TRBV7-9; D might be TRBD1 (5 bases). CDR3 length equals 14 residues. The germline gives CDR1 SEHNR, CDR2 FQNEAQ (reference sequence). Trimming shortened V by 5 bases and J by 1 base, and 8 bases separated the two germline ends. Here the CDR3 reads CASSLTENTGELFF. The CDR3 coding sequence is TGTGCCAGCAGCCTGACAGAGAACACCGGGGAGCTGTTTTTT.

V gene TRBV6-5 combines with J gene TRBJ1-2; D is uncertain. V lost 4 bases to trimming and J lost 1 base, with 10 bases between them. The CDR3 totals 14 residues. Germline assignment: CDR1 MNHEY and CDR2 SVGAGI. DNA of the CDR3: TGTGCCAGCAGTTCCCACAGCCGTAACTATGGCTACACCTTC. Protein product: CASSSHSRNYGYTF.

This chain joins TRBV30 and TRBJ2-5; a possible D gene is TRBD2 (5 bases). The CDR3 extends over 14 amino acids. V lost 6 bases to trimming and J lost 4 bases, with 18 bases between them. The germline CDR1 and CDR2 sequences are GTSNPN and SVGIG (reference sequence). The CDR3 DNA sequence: TGTGCCTGCAGCCCGGGATACGGGCGAGAGACCCAGTACTTC. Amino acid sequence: CACSPGYGRETQYF.

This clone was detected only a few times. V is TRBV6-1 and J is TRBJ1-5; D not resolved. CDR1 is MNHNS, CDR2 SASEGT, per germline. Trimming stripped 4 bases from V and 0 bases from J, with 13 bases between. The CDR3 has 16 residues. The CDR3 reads CASSVTPRYSNQPQHF. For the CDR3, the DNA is TGTGCCAGCAGTGTTACCCCCAGATATAGCAATCAGCCCCAGCATTTT.

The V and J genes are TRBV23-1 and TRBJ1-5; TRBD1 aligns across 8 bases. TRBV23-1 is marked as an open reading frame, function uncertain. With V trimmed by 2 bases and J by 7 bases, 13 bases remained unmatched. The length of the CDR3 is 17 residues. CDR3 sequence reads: CASSQHSRTGNGQPQHF. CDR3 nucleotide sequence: TGCGCCAGCAGTCAACACTCTCGGACAGGGAACGGGCAGCCCCAGCATTTT.

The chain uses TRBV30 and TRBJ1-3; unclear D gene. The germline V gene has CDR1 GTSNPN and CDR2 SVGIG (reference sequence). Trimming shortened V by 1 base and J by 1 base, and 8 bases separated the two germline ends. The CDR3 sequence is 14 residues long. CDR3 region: CAWSAPPSGNTIYF. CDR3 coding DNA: TGTGCCTGGAGTGCCCCCCCTTCTGGAAACACCATATATTTT.

The DNA for the CDR3 is TGTGCCAGCAGTTTAGGGGGGGCTGGGGGCTACACCTTC. Translation: CASSLGGAGGYTF. This chain joins TRBV28 and TRBJ1-2; D perhaps matches TRBD1 (6 bases). CDR1 and CDR2 from the germline V gene are MDHEN and SYDVKM. Trimming removed 2 bases at V and 8 bases at J, with 12 bases between. The CDR3 has 13 amino acids.

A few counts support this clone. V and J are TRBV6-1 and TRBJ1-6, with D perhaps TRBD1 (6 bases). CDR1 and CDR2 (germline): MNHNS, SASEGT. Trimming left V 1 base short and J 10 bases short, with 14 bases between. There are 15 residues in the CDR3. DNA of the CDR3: TGTGCCAGCAGTGAAGATGGGGGCGCCAGCTCACCCCTCCACTTT. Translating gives CASSEDGGASSPLHF.

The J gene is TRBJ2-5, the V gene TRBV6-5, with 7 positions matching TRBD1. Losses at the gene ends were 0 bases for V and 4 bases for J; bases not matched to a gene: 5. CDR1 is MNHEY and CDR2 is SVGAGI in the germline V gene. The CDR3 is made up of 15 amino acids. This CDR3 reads CASSYSTTGAETQYF. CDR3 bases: TGTGCCAGCAGTTACTCAACTACAGGGGCAGAGACCCAGTACTTC.